The TCR beta chain under discussion was sequenced for a study of blood T cell repertoires in COVID-19. Study context: Samples came from the United States, Italy and Spain, spanning acute and convalescent COVID-19. T cells, B-cell-depleted T cells, or PBMCs provided the cDNA or gDNA that served as material.

Original analysis: Scientists estimated how many nucleated cells there were by amplifying reference gene primers. Clones were sequenced by immunoSEQ multiplex PCR, and TCRdb holds only the in-frame ones, with some missing. The V and J calls and clone size come from that table; D and trimming were worked out from the DNA. The repertoire includes under 75,000 clones, around nine tenths of them detected once, and approximately 2.5% sits in the top ten. Germline assignment: CDR1 SGHTA and CDR2 FQGNSA. Deletions cut 3 bases from V and 5 bases from J, with 4 bases between. The CDR3 is 11 residues long. The sequencing sample was made of peripheral blood. This receptor was identified in a human donor in a cohort sampled during active COVID-19. The chain has TRBV7-2 and TRBJ1-1; D gene ambiguous. The CDR3 DNA sequence: TGTGCCAGCAGCTTCGGGACTGAAGCTTTCTTT. This codes for CASSFGTEAFF.